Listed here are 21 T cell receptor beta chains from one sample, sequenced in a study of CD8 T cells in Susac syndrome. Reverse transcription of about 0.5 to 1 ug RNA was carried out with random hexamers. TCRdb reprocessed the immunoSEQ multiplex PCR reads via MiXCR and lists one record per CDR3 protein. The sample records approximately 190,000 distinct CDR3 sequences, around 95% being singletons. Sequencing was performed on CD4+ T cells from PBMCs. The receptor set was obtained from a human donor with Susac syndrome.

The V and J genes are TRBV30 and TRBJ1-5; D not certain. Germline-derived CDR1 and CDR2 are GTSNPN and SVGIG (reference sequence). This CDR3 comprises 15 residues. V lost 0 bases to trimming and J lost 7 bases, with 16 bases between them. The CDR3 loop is CAWSVSRQAGQPQHF. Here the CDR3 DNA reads TGTGCCTGGAGTGTAAGTCGGCAGGCGGGCCAGCCCCAGCATTTT.

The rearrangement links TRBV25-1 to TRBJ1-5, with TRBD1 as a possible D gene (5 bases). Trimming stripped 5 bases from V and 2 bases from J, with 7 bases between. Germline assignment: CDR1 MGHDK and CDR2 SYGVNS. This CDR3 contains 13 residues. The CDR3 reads CASSQGGNQPQHF. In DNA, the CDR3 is TGTGCCAGCAGTCAGGGTGGCAATCAGCCCCAGCATTTT.

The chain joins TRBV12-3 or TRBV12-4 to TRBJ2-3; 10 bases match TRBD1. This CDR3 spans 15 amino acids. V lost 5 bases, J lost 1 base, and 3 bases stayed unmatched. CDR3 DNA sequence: TGTGCCAGCAGTGGGACAGGGGAACGCACAGATACGCAGTATTTT. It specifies CASSGTGERTDTQYF.

CDR3 loop: CASSFVRGLNTEAFF. CDR3 DNA sequence: TGTGCCAGCAGTTTCGTCAGGGGGCTTAACACTGAAGCTTTCTTT. This chain links TRBV12-3 or TRBV12-4 with TRBJ1-1; TRBD1 matches 8 bases. This CDR3 is 15 amino acids long. Unmatched junction bases numbered 5, after V lost 3 bases and J lost 2 bases.

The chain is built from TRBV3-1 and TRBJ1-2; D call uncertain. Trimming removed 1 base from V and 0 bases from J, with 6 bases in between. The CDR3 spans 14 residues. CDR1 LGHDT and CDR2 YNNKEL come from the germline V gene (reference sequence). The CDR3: CASSQGTTNYGYTF. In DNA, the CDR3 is TGTGCCAGCAGCCAAGGGACTACTAACTATGGCTACACCTTC.

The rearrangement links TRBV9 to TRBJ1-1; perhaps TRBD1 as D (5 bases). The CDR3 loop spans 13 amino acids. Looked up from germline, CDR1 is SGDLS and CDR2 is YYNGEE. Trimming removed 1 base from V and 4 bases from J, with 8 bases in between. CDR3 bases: TGTGCCAGCAGCGTATGGGGGACCACTGAAGCTTTCTTT. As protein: CASSVWGTTEAFF.

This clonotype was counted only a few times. This CDR3 reads CASSRDPGVTEAFF. The CDR3 DNA reads as TGCGCCAGCAGCCGTGATCCAGGGGTGACTGAAGCTTTCTTT. This chain joins TRBV5-1 and TRBJ1-1; D is perhaps TRBD1 (6 bases). V gave up 4 bases and J gave up 5 bases, with 15 bases separating them. The CDR3 runs 14 residues. Germline V lookup: CDR1 SGHRS, CDR2 YFSETQ. Variable domain in full (rest from reference TRBV5-1 and TRBJ1-1): KAGVTQTPRYLIKTRGQQVTLSCSPISGHRSVSWYQQTPGQGLQFLFEYFSETQRNKGNFPGRFSGRQFSNSRSEMNVSTLELGDSALYLCASSRDPGVTEAFFGQGTRLTVV.

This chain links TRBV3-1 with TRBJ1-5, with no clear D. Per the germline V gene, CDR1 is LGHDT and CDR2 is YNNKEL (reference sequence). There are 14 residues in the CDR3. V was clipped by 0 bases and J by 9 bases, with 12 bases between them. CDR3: CASSQDWGDGPQHF. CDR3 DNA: TGTGCCAGCAGCCAAGATTGGGGAGACGGGCCCCAGCATTTT.

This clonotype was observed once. CDR3 loop: CAWRPEDTQYF. CDR3 bases: TGTGCCTGGCGCCCGGAGGATACGCAGTATTTT. The chain uses TRBV30 and TRBJ2-3, with D unresolved. This CDR3 has 11 amino acids. Trimming pared 5 bases from V and 6 bases from J, leaving 9 bases between. In germline, CDR1 is GTSNPN, CDR2 SVGIG (reference sequence).

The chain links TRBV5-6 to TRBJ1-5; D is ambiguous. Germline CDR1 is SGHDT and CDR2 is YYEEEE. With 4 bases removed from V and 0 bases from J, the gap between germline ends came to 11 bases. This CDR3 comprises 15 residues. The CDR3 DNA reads TGTGCCAGCAGCCAGCGACCGCCTAGCAATCAGCCCCAGCATTTT. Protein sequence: CASSQRPPSNQPQHF.

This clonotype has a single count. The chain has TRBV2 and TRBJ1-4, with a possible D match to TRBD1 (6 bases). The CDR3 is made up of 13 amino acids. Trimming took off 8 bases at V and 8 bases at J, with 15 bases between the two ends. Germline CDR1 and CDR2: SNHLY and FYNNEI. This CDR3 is CASHRDVDEKLFF. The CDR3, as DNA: TGTGCCAGCCACAGGGATGTAGACGAAAAACTGTTTTTT.

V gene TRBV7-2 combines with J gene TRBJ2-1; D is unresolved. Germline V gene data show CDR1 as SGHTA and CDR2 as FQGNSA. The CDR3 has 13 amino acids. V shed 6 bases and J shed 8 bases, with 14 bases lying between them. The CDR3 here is CASRTLGRDEQFF. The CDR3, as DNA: TGTGCCAGCAGAACGCTAGGCCGGGATGAGCAGTTCTTC.

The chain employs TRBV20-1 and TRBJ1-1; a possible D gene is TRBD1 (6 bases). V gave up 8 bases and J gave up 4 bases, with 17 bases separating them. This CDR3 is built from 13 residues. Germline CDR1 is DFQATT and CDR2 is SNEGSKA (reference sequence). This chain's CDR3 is CSPNRVVVTEAFF. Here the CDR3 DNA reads TGCAGTCCCAACAGGGTGGTGGTCACTGAAGCTTTCTTT.

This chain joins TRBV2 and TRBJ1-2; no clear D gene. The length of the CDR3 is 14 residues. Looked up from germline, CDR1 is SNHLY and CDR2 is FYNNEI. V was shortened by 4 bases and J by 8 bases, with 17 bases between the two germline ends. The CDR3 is CASSVQVDLLGYTF. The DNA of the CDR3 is TGTGCCAGCAGTGTGCAGGTAGATCTACTCGGCTACACCTTC.

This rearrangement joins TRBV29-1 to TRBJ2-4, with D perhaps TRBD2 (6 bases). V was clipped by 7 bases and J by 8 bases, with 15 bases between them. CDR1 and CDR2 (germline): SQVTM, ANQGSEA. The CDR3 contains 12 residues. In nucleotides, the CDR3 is TGCAGCGCCCGACTAGGGGCGGACATTCAGTACTTC. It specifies CSARLGADIQYF.

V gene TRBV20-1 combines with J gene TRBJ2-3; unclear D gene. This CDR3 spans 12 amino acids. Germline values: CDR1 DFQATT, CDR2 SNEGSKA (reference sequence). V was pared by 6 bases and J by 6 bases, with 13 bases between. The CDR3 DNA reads TGCAGTGCCAGTGGATTAACGGATACGCAGTATTTT. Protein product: CSASGLTDTQYF.

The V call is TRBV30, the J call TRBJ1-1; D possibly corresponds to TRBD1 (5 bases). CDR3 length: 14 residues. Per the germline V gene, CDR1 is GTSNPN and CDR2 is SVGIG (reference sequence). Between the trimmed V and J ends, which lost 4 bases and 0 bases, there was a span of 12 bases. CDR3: CAWTGILLNTEAFF. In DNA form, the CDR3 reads TGTGCCTGGACAGGGATTCTATTGAACACTGAAGCTTTCTTT.

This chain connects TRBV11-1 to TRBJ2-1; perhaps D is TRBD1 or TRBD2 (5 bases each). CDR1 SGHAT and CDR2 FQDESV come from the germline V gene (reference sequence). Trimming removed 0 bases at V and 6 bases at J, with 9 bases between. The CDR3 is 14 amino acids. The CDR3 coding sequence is TGTGCCAGCAGCTTAGCGGCAGGGAGCAATGAGCAGTTCTTC. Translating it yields CASSLAAGSNEQFF.

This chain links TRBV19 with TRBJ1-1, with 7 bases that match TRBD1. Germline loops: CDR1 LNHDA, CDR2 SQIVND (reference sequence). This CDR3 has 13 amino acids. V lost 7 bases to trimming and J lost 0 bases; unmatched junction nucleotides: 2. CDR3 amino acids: CASTGTVNTEAFF. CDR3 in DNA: TGTGCCAGTACCGGGACAGTGAACACTGAAGCTTTCTTT.

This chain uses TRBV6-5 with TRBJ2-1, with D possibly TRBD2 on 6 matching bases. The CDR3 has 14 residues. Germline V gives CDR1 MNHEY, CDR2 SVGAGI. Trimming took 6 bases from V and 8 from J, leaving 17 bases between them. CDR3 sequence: CASRSWDGRDEQFF. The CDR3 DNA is TGTGCCAGCAGATCCTGGGACGGGAGAGATGAGCAGTTCTTC.

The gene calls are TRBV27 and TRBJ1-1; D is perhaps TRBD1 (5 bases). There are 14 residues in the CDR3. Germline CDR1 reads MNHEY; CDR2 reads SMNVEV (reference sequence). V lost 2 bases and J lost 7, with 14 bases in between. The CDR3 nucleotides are TGTGCCAGCAGTTTAGGGGGGACCCCTAATGAAGCTTTCTTT. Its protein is CASSLGGTPNEAFF.